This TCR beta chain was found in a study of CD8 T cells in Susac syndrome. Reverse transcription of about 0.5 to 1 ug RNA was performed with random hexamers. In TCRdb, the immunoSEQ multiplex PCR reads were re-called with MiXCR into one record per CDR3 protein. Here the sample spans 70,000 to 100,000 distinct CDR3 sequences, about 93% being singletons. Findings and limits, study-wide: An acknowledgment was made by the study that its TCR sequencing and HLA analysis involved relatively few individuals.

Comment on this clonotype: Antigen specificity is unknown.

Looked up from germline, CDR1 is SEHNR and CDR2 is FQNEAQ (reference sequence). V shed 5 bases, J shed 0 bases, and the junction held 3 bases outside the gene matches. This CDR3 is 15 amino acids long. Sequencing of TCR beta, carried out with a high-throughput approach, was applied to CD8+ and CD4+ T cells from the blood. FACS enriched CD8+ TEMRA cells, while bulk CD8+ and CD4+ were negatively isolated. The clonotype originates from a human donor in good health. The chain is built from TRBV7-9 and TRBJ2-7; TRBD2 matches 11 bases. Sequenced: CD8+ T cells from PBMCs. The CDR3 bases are TGTGCCAGCAGCACTAGCGGGGGTCGCTCCTACGAGCAGTACTTC. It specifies CASSTSGGRSYEQYF. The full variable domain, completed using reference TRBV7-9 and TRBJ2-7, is DTGVSQNPRHKITKRGQNVTFRCDPISEHNRLYWYRQTLGQGPEFLTYFQNEAQLEKSRLLSDRFSAERPKGSFSTLEIQRTEQGDSAMYLCASSTSGGRSYEQYFGPGTRLTVT.